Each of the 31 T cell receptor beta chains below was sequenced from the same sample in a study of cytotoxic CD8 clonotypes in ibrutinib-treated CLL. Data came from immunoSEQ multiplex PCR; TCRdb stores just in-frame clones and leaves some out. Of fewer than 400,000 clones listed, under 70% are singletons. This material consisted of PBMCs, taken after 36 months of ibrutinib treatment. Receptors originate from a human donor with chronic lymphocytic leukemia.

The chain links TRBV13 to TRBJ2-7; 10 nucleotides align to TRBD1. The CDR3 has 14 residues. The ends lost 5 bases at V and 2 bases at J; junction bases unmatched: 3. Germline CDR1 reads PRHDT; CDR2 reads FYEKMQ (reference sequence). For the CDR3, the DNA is TGTGCCAGCAGCACCGGGACAGGGGCCTACGAGCAGTACTTC. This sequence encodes CASSTGTGAYEQYF.

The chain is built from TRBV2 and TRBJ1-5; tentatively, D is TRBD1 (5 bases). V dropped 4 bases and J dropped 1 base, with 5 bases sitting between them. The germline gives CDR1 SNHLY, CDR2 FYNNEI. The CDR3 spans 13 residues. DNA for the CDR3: TGTGCCAGCAGTGGGGGGAGCAATCAGCCCCAGCATTTT. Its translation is CASSGGSNQPQHF.

The CDR3 nucleotides are TGTGCCAGCAGCGCTACAGGGGGTAGCTCTGGCTACACCTTC. Protein: CASSATGGSSGYTF. J is TRBJ1-2 and V is TRBV7-9, with 8 bases matching TRBD1. This CDR3 is built from 14 residues. Germline V gene sequence: CDR1 SEHNR, CDR2 FQNEAQ (reference sequence). V lost 5 bases, J lost 7 bases, and 9 bases stayed unmatched.

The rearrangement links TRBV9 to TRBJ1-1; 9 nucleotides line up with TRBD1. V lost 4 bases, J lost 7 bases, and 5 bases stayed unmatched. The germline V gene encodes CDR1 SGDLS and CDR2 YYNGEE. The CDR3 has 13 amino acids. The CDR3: CASSPPGQGEAFF. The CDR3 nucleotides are TGTGCCAGCAGCCCTCCGGGACAGGGTGAAGCTTTCTTT.

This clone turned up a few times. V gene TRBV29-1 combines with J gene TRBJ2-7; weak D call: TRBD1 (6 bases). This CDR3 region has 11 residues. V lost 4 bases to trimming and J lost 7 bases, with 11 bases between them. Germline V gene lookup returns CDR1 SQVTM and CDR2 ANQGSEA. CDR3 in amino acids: CSVGLGGEQYF. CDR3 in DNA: TGCAGCGTTGGTTTAGGGGGAGAGCAGTACTTC.

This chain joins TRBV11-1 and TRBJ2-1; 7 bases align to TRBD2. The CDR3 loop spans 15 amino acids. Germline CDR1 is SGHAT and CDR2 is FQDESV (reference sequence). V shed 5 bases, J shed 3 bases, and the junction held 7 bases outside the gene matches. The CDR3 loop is CASSRREFGYNEQFF. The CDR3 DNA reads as TGTGCCAGCAGCCGGCGGGAGTTTGGCTACAATGAGCAGTTCTTC.

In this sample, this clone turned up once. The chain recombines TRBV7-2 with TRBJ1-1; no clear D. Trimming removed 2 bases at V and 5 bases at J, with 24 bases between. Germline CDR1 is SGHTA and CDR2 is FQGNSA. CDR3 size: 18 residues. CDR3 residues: CASSLKTPPYGRSTEAFF. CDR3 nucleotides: TGTGCCAGCAGCTTAAAAACCCCTCCTTACGGTAGGAGTACTGAAGCTTTCTTT.

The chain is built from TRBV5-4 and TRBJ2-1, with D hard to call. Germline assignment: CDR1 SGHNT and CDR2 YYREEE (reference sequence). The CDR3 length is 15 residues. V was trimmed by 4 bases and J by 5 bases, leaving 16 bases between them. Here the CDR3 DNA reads TGTGCCAGCAGCGCCCGGGCCCTTATCGACAATGAGCAGTTCTTC. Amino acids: CASSARALIDNEQFF.

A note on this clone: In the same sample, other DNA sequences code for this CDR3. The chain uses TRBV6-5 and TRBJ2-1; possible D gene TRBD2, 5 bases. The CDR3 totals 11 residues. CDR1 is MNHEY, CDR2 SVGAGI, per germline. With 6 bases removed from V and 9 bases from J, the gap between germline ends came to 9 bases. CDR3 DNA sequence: TGTGCCAGCAGCCAGGCGGGTGAGCAGTTCTTC. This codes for CASSQAGEQFF.

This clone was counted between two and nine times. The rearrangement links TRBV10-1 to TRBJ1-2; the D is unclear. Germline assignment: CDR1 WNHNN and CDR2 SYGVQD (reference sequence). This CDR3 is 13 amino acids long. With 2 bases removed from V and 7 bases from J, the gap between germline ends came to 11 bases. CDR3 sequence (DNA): TGCGCCAGCAGTGAGACACGCTCCGGTGGCTACACCTTC. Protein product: CASSETRSGGYTF.

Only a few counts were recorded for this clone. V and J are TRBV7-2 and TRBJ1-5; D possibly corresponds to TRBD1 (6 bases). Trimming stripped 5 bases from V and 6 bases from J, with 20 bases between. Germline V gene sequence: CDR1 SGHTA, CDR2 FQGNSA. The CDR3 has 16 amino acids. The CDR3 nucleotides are TGTGCCAGCAGCCAAGGGTGGGTCAGGGGAAGTCAGCCCCAGCATTTT. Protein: CASSQGWVRGSQPQHF.

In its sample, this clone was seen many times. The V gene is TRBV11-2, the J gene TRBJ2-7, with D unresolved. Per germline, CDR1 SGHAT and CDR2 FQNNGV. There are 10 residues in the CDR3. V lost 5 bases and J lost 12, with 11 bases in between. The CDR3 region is CASSGIFSYF. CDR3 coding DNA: TGTGCCAGCAGCGGAATATTTTCGTACTTC.

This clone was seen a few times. The CDR3 region is CASSQSRNQPQHF. CDR3 sequence (DNA): TGCGCCAGCAGTCAATCCAGGAATCAGCCCCAGCATTTT. The chain recombines TRBV23-1 with TRBJ1-5, with no clear D. TRBV23-1 is annotated as an ORF whose role is uncertain. The V gene lost 0 bases and the J gene lost 4 bases, with 4 bases spanning the gap. The CDR3 has 13 amino acids.

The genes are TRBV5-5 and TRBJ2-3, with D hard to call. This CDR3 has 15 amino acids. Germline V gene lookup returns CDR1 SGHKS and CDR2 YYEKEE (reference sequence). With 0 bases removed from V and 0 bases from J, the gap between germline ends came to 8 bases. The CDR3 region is CASSLVRGSTDTQYF. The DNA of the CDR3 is TGTGCCAGCAGCTTGGTCCGTGGGAGCACAGATACGCAGTATTTT.

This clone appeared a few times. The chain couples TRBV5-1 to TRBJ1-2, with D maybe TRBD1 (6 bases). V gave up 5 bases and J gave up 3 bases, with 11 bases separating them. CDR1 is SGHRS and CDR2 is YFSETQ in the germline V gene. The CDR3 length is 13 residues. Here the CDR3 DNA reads TGCGCCAGCAGACAGGGAGTGGACTATGGCTACACCTTC. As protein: CASRQGVDYGYTF.

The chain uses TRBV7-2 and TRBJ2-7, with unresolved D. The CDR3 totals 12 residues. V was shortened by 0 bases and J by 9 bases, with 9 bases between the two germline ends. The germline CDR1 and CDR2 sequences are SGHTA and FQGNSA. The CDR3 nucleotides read TGTGCCAGCAGCTTAGCGCCTAATGTGCAGTACTTC. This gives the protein CASSLAPNVQYF. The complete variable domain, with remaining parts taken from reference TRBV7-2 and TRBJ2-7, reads GAGVSQSPSNKVTEKGKDVELRCDPISGHTALYWYRQSLGQGLEFLIYFQGNSAPDKSGLPSDRFSAERTGGSVSTLTIQRTQQEDSAVYLCASSLAPNVQYFGPGTRLTVT.

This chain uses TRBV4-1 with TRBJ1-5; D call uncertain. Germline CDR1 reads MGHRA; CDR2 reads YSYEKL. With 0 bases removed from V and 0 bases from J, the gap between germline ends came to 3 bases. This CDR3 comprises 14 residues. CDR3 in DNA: TGCGCCAGCAGCCAAGATGATAGCAATCAGCCCCAGCATTTT. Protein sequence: CASSQDDSNQPQHF.

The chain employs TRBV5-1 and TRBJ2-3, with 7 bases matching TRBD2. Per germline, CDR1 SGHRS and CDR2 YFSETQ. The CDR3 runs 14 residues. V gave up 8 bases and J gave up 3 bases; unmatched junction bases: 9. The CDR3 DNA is TGCGCCAGTCTAGCGGAGGGTCGTACAGATACGCAGTATTTT. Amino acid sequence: CASLAEGRTDTQYF.

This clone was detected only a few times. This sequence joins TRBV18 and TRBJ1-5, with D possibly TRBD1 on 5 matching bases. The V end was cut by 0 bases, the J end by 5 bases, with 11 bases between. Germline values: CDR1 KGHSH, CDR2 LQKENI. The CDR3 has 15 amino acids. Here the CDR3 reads CASSPPGLPYQPQHF. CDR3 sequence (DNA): TGTGCCAGCTCACCACCGGGGCTGCCCTATCAGCCCCAGCATTTT.

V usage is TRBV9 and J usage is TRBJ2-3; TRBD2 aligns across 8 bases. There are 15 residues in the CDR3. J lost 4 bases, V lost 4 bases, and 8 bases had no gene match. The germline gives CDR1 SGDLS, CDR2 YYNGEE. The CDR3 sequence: CASSPYSGNADTQYF. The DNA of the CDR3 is TGTGCCAGCAGCCCCTATAGCGGGAACGCAGATACGCAGTATTTT.

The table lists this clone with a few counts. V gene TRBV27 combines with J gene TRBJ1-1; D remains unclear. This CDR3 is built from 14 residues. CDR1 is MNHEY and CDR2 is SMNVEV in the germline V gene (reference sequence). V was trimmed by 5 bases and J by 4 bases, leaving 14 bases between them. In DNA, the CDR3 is TGTGCCAGCAGTCCCTTGGACCCTGTCACTGAAGCTTTCTTT. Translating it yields CASSPLDPVTEAFF.

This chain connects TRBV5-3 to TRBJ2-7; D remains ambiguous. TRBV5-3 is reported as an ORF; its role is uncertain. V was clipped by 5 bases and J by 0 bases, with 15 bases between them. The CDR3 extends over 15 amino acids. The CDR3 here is CARSFDPTYSYEQYF. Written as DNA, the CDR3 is TGTGCCAGAAGTTTCGACCCTACCTACTCCTACGAGCAGTACTTC.

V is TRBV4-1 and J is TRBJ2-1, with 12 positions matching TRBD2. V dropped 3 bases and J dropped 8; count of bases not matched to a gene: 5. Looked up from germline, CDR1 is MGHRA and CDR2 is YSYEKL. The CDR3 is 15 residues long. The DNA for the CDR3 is TGCGCCAGCAGCCATCCGACTAGCGGGGGCGATGAGCAGTTCTTC. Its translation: CASSHPTSGGDEQFF.

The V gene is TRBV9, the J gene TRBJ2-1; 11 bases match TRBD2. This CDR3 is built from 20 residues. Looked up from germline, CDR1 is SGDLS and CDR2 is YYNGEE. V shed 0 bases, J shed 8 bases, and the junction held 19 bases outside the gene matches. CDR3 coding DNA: TGTGCCAGCAGCGTAGCTGATGGATTCATAACTAGCGGGAGAGGAGATGAGCAGTTCTTC. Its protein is CASSVADGFITSGRGDEQFF.

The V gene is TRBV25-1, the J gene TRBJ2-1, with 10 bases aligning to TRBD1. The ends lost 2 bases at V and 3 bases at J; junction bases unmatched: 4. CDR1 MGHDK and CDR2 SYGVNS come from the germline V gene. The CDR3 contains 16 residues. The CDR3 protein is CASSEGDRGLYNEQFF. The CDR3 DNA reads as TGTGCCAGCAGTGAAGGCGACAGGGGGCTCTACAATGAGCAGTTCTTC.

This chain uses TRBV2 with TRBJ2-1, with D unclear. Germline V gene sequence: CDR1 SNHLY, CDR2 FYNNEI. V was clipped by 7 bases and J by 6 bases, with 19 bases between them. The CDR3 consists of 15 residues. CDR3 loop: CASIGGRVWANEQFF. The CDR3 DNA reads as TGTGCCAGCATTGGTGGTAGGGTGTGGGCCAATGAGCAGTTCTTC.

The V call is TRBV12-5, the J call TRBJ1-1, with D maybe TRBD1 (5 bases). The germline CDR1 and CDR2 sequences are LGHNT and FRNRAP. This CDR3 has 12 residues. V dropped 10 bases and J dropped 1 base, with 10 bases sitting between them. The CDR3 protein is CATREANTEAFF. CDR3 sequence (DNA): TGTGCTACCAGGGAGGCGAACACTGAAGCTTTCTTT.

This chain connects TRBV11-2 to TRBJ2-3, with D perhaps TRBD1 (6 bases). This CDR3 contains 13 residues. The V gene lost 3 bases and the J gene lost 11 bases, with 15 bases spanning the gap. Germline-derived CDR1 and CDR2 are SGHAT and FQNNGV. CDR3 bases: TGTGCCAGCAGCTTGGCAGGACAGTCCGGGCAGTATTTT. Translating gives CASSLAGQSGQYF.

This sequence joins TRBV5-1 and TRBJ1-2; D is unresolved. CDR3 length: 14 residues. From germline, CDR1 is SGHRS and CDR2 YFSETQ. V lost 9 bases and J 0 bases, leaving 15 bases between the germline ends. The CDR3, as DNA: TGCGCCACCAAGGAGGCAGGTTCTAACTATGGCTACACCTTC. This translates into CATKEAGSNYGYTF.

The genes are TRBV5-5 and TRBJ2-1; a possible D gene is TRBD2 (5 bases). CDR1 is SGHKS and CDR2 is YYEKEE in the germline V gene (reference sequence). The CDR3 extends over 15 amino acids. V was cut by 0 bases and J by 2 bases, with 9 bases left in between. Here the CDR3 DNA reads TGTGCCAGCAGCTTGGCGACCGGGACCTACAATGAGCAGTTCTTC. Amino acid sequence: CASSLATGTYNEQFF.

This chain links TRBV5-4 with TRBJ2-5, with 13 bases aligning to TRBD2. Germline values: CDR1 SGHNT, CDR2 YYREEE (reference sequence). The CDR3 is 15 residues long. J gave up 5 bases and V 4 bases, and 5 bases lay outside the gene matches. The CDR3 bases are TGTGCCAGCAGCGCCGGACTAGCGGGAGTGGAGACCCAGTACTTC. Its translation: CASSAGLAGVETQYF.